One and the same sample provided the 16 T cell receptor beta chains below, sequenced in a study of Tregs in tolerant kidney transplant recipients (dated by TCRdb to between 2018 and 2021). The transplants used related donors along with nonmyeloablative bone marrow transplantation, and in the human trials mixed chimerism was transient. Library preparation was by the immunoSEQ multiplex PCR assay. In TCRdb, the immuneACCESS table is reduced to in-frame sequences with V and J assigned. These tables do not hold every clone; where another copy was compared, an unresolved V gene accounts for under half, and the others remain unexplained. This sample has tens of thousands of clones in its table, and 80% to 95% of those were observed once. Clones ranked in the top ten supply under 2% of the sample. Source: CD4+ T cells from blood (PBMCs), taken 12 months after the transplant. Receptor source: a human patient who received a combined kidney and bone marrow transplant. Because of the transplant, the T cells may be the graft donor's rather than the patient's own.

V is TRBV4-1 and J is TRBJ2-7, with 10 bases identical to TRBD1. With V trimmed by 7 bases and J by 5 bases, 8 bases remained unmatched. This CDR3 is built from 14 residues. Germline CDR1 reads MGHRA; CDR2 reads YSYEKL. The CDR3 DNA sequence: TGCGCCAGCAAACCCAGGGACAGGGGCAACGAGCAGTACTTC. Its protein product is CASKPRDRGNEQYF.

The chain links TRBV12-5 to TRBJ2-1; 14 bases match TRBD2. CDR3 size: 20 residues. Germline V CDR1 and CDR2: LGHNT, FRNRAP. Germline trimming cut 0 bases from V and 7 bases from J; bases unmatched to any gene: 14. In DNA, the CDR3 is TGTGCTAGTGGTTTGGTCCTGGGGGGACTAGCGGGAGTAAAGGAGAATGAGCAGTTCTTC. Protein: CASGLVLGGLAGVKENEQFF.

The chain uses TRBV4-3 and TRBJ2-5; the D gene is possibly TRBD2 (7 bases). The end of the DNA is better explained by TRBJ2-7, so the J call may be wrong. CDR1 LGHNA and CDR2 YSLEER come from the germline V gene. The CDR3 has 17 residues. The CDR3 sequence is CASSQASSRGARGEQYF. In DNA form, the CDR3 reads TGCGCCAGCAGCCAAGCTTCCTCCCGGGGGGCGCGGGGCGAGCAGTACTTC.

The sample holds one count of this clone. V usage is TRBV27 and J usage is TRBJ2-2; TRBD1 might be the D (5 bases). CDR1 and CDR2 (germline): MNHEY, SMNVEV (reference sequence). The CDR3 extends over 13 amino acids. Trimming removed 8 bases at V and 4 bases at J, with 11 bases between. The CDR3 spells CASHKGLTGELFF. CDR3 nucleotides: TGTGCCAGCCATAAGGGGCTCACCGGGGAGCTGTTTTTT.

V usage is TRBV11-3 and J usage is TRBJ1-2; 7 bases match TRBD1. Germline V lookup: CDR1 SGHNT, CDR2 YENEEA. The CDR3 loop spans 13 amino acids. The V segment lost 1 base and the J segment 4 bases; nucleotides outside the gene matches: 0. CDR3 amino acids: CASSLGDSYGYTF. The CDR3 nucleotides are TGTGCCAGCAGCTTAGGGGACAGCTATGGCTACACCTTC.

This chain links TRBV5-8 with TRBJ2-7; no definite D call. The germline CDR1 and CDR2 sequences are SGHTS and YDEGEE. The CDR3 extends over 13 amino acids. Trimming cost V 0 bases and J 0 bases, with 4 bases left between them. The CDR3 sequence: CASSLVYSYEQYF. CDR3 bases: TGTGCCAGCAGCTTGGTCTACTCCTACGAGCAGTACTTC.

V gene TRBV15 combines with J gene TRBJ2-1, with TRBD2 matching 8 bases. V trimming: 0 bases; J trimming: 7 bases; junction bases outside the gene matches: 8. Germline lookup yields CDR1 LNHNV and CDR2 YYDKDF (reference sequence). The CDR3 is 16 amino acids. CDR3: CATSRDAPGLGNEQFF. The DNA of the CDR3 is TGTGCCACCAGCAGAGATGCTCCGGGACTAGGGAATGAGCAGTTCTTC.

The chain recombines TRBV19 with TRBJ2-5; tentative D call: TRBD1 (7 bases). The J call is in doubt because the DNA end fits TRBJ2-7 better. Per germline, CDR1 LNHDA and CDR2 SQIVND (reference sequence). The CDR3 extends over 14 amino acids. The CDR3 DNA reads as TGTGCCAGTAGTGGCGGGACAGTCCCCTACGAGCAGTACTTC. Protein: CASSGGTVPYEQYF.

The chain combines TRBV19 with TRBJ2-5, with D unresolved. Deletions cut 7 bases from V and 4 bases from J, with 16 bases between. The CDR3 runs 14 residues. Germline CDR1 LNHDA, CDR2 SQIVND (reference sequence). The CDR3 nucleotides are TGTGCCAGTACGGAACACCCAGGAACAGAGACCCAGTACTTC. Its translation is CASTEHPGTETQYF.

Comment on this clone: At one end, the junction sequence differs from germline, possibly due to a read error. Distinct nucleotide sequences in the sample also encode this CDR3. This chain links TRBV30 with TRBJ1-6; 7 bases line up with TRBD1. The germline CDR1 and CDR2 sequences are GTSNPN and SVGIG (reference sequence). The CDR3 has 13 amino acids. CDR3 DNA: TGTGCCTGGAAAGGGACAGCCAATTCCCCCCTCCACTTT. As protein: CAWKGTANSPLHF.

The chain is built from TRBV29-1 and TRBJ2-5, with 7 bases matching TRBD1. V lost 7 bases to trimming and J lost 5 bases; unmatched junction nucleotides: 7. CDR1 is SQVTM and CDR2 is ANQGSEA in the germline V gene. There are 12 residues in the CDR3. The CDR3 here is CSEYRGTETQYF. The CDR3 DNA sequence: TGCAGCGAATACAGGGGCACCGAGACCCAGTACTTC.

The chain combines TRBV4-1 with TRBJ2-1; 7 bases line up with TRBD2. The CDR3 has 14 amino acids. Germline V CDR1 and CDR2: MGHRA, YSYEKL. V was pared by 6 bases and J by 3 bases, with 5 bases of the junction left unmatched. CDR3 coding DNA: TGCGCCAGCAGTCGCGGACTAGTCTACAATGAGCAGTTCTTC. Translating gives CASSRGLVYNEQFF.

The rearrangement joins TRBV7-6 to TRBJ2-1; 9 bases line up with TRBD1. With V trimmed by 5 bases and J by 4 bases, 6 bases remained unmatched. CDR1 SGHVS and CDR2 FNYEAQ come from the germline V gene. The CDR3 length is 15 residues. DNA of the CDR3: TGTGCCAGCAGCGAAACAGGGGGCGTTTACAATGAGCAGTTCTTC. Translated, it gives CASSETGGVYNEQFF.

The gene calls are TRBV27 and TRBJ2-1, with 14 bases aligning to TRBD2. V lost 3 bases to trimming and J lost 1 base; unmatched junction nucleotides: 2. Germline-derived CDR1 and CDR2 are MNHEY and SMNVEV (reference sequence). This CDR3 is built from 17 residues. This CDR3 reads CASSFRLAGGSYNEQFF. DNA for the CDR3: TGTGCCAGCAGTTTCCGACTAGCGGGGGGGTCCTACAATGAGCAGTTCTTC.

Worth noting for this clone: Other DNA sequences in the sample encode the same CDR3. The rearrangement uses TRBV19 and TRBJ1-6; TRBD1 matches 9 bases. J lost 7 bases, V lost 5 bases, and 3 bases had no gene match. There are 14 residues in the CDR3. CDR1 and CDR2 (germline): LNHDA, SQIVND (reference sequence). The CDR3, as DNA: TGTGCCAGTAGTGTCGGACAGGGGAATTCACCCCTCCACTTT. This sequence encodes CASSVGQGNSPLHF. Filled out from reference TRBV19 and TRBJ1-6, the complete variable domain reads DGGITQSPKYLFRKEGQNVTLSCEQNLNHDAMYWYRQDPGQGLRLIYYSQIVNDFQKGDIAEGYSVSREKKESFPLTVTSAQKNPTAFYLCASSVGQGNSPLHFGNGTRLTVT.

This chain joins TRBV2 and TRBJ1-2; D remains unclear. Germline CDR1 and CDR2: SNHLY and FYNNEI. The CDR3 is made up of 11 amino acids. Trimming removed 7 bases from V and 7 bases from J, with 10 bases in between. This CDR3 is CASNSNGGYTF. The CDR3 DNA follows: TGTGCCAGCAACTCAAACGGTGGCTACACCTTC.